These 32 T cell receptor beta chains were all obtained from the same sample, sequenced in a study of identical twins. Each CDR3 protein gets one entry after TCRdb re-called the 5' RACE reads with MiXCR. There are around 250,000 distinct CDR3 sequences in the sample; about 9% occur only once, and 3% lies in the top ten. The sample was also reused in another study, on yellow fever vaccine responses in identical twins.

Material: CD8+ T cells sorted from blood. These receptors all stem from a woman younger than 30 in good health.

This clonotype was counted ten times or more. J is TRBJ2-2 and V is TRBV7-8; 8 nucleotides line up with TRBD2. The CDR3 is 14 amino acids. Germline V gene sequence: CDR1 SGHVS, CDR2 FQNEAQ. V was pared by 6 bases and J by 6 bases, with 6 bases of the junction left unmatched. The CDR3, as DNA: TGTGCCAGCAGTTCCTCGCGGGGGGCCGGGGAGCTGTTTTTT. The encoded protein is CASSSSRGAGELFF. Based on the CDR3 plus reference TRBV7-8 and TRBJ2-2, the full variable domain is GAGVSQSPRYKVAKRGQDVALRCDPISGHVSLFWYQQALGQGPEFLTYFQNEAQLDKSGLPSDRFFAERPEGSVSTLKIQRTQQEDSAVYLCASSSSRGAGELFFGEGSRLTVL.

The chain combines TRBV27 with TRBJ2-7; TRBD2 agrees at 12 bases. CDR1 MNHEY and CDR2 SMNVEV come from the germline V gene (reference sequence). The CDR3 totals 13 residues. V was pared by 8 bases and J by 3 bases, with 2 bases of the junction left unmatched. CDR3 region: CASGLAGIYEQYF. Here the CDR3 DNA reads TGTGCCAGCGGACTAGCGGGGATCTACGAGCAGTACTTC.

This clonotype was observed at least ten times. The chain couples TRBV15 to TRBJ2-7, with D hard to call. V shed 9 bases and J shed 6 bases, with 27 bases lying between them. The CDR3 length is 16 residues. The germline V gene has CDR1 LNHNV and CDR2 YYDKDF (reference sequence). The CDR3 loop is CATHTTVDIGLREQYF. The CDR3 DNA is TGTGCCACACATACTACGGTCGATATAGGCCTACGCGAGCAGTACTTC.

This clonotype appeared many times. This chain joins TRBV5-1 and TRBJ2-1; 7 bases are a match to TRBD1. The CDR3 runs to 14 residues. Losses at the gene ends were 4 bases for V and 7 bases for J; bases not matched to a gene: 8. Looked up from germline, CDR1 is SGHRS and CDR2 is YFSETQ. The CDR3 spells CASSLTGYVNEQFF. CDR3 in DNA: TGCGCCAGCAGCCTGACAGGGTATGTGAATGAGCAGTTCTTC.

This clonotype was seen a few times. The junction shows a germline mismatch at one end, possibly a read error. This chain uses TRBV6-2 or TRBV6-3 with TRBJ2-1; no firm D call. Germline V gene data show CDR1 as MNHEY and CDR2 as SVGEGT. This CDR3 region has 14 residues. The CDR3 reads CASSQVSSYDEQFF. CDR3 coding DNA: TGTGCCAGCAGTCAAGTTAGTTCCTACGATGAGCAGTTCTTC.

This rearrangement joins TRBV20-1 to TRBJ2-1; 11 bases map to TRBD2. The V segment lost 0 bases and the J segment 2 bases; nucleotides outside the gene matches: 3. Germline loops: CDR1 DFQATT, CDR2 SNEGSKA (reference sequence). This CDR3 contains 16 residues. The CDR3, as DNA: TGCAGTGCTAGAGATTTGACTAGCGGGACCTACAATGAGCAGTTCTTC. It translates to CSARDLTSGTYNEQFF.

Of note for this clonotype: A much bigger clone sits one base away, suggesting this may be a read error. The chain recombines TRBV14 with TRBJ2-3; D possibly corresponds to TRBD2 (5 bases). Germline values: CDR1 SGHDN, CDR2 FVKESK. The CDR3 loop spans 16 amino acids. Trimming left V 0 bases short and J 5 bases short, with 15 bases between. The CDR3: CASSQDDIRGGDTQYF. CDR3 sequence (DNA): TGTGCCAGCAGCCAAGACGACATCCGGGGTGGAGATACGCAGTATTTT.

V and J are TRBV5-6 and TRBJ2-1; TRBD2 aligns across 13 bases. Trimming at V came to 1 base and at J to 8 bases, leaving 12 bases not matched to a gene. The CDR3 has 18 residues. Germline CDR1 SGHDT, CDR2 YYEEEE. The CDR3: CASSLTSGRALVQDEQFF. The CDR3 region has the DNA TGTGCCAGCAGCTTGACTAGCGGGAGGGCCTTAGTGCAGGATGAGCAGTTCTTC.

This clonotype was seen more than once but under ten times. The chain links TRBV7-9 to TRBJ2-1, with 10 positions matching TRBD1. The germline gives CDR1 SEHNR, CDR2 FQNEAQ (reference sequence). V lost 3 bases, J lost 8 bases, and 4 bases stayed unmatched. CDR3 length: 14 residues. CDR3 protein: CASSLTGGLDEQFF. CDR3 DNA: TGTGCCAGCAGCTTGACAGGGGGCTTAGATGAGCAGTTCTTC.

This chain joins TRBV27 and TRBJ2-3; 9 positions match TRBD2. The V gene end was trimmed by 6 bases and the J gene end by 2 bases; junction bases not matched to a gene: 6. The CDR3 has 15 amino acids. Germline CDR1 is MNHEY and CDR2 is SMNVEV (reference sequence). In DNA, the CDR3 is TGTGCCAGCAGGGAGCGGGAGGACTACACAGATACGCAGTATTTT. It yields the protein CASREREDYTDTQYF.

This clonotype was seen a few times. The chain combines TRBV4-3 with TRBJ2-7, with no clear D. V was pared by 0 bases and J by 3 bases, with 15 bases between. The length of the CDR3 is 16 residues. Germline loops: CDR1 LGHNA, CDR2 YSLEER. CDR3 loop: CASSQDRGGPGYEQYF. Written as DNA, the CDR3 is TGCGCCAGCAGCCAAGATCGAGGCGGCCCCGGCTACGAGCAGTACTTC.

Many counts were recorded for this clonotype. The DNA for the CDR3 is TGTGCCTCAAAGAGTAGCGGGGATACGCAGTATTTT. Translating gives CASKSSGDTQYF. The chain has TRBV12-3 or TRBV12-4 and TRBJ2-3, with TRBD2 matching over 7 bases. V gave up 11 bases and J gave up 6 bases; unmatched junction bases: 8. This CDR3 comprises 12 residues.

This chain connects TRBV7-9 to TRBJ2-1; D is undetermined. Per germline, CDR1 SEHNR and CDR2 FQNEAQ (reference sequence). V lost 1 base to trimming and J lost 7 bases, with 5 bases between them. This CDR3 region has 12 residues. CDR3 sequence (DNA): TGTGCCAGCAGCTTAGTAGATAATGAGCAGTTCTTC. Its protein product is CASSLVDNEQFF.

The rearrangement links TRBV29-1 to TRBJ2-7, with D perhaps TRBD1 or TRBD2 (5 bases each). Trimming shortened V by 0 bases and J by 2 bases, and 14 bases separated the two germline ends. CDR1 and CDR2 from the germline V gene are SQVTM and ANQGSEA. This CDR3 region has 15 residues. DNA for the CDR3: TGCAGCGTTGAAGATGAGGGGACGGAGACCTACGAGCAGTACTTC. Its translation is CSVEDEGTETYEQYF.

This clonotype was detected ten times or more. The V and J genes are TRBV11-1 and TRBJ2-1, with TRBD2 matching over 8 bases. The CDR3 consists of 19 residues. Germline CDR1 reads SGHAT; CDR2 reads FQDESV (reference sequence). V was clipped by 6 bases and J by 0 bases; unmatched bases: 16. CDR3: CASSGEGGRSRSSYNEQFF. Written as DNA, the CDR3 is TGTGCCAGCAGTGGAGAGGGCGGGAGGTCCCGGAGCTCCTACAATGAGCAGTTCTTC.

J is TRBJ1-1 and V is TRBV7-6; TRBD1 matches 7 bases. CDR1 and CDR2 from the germline V gene are SGHVS and FNYEAQ. The ends lost 2 bases at V and 5 bases at J; junction bases unmatched: 14. The CDR3 has 17 amino acids. CDR3 protein: CASSLRAGRDRSTEAFF. In DNA, the CDR3 is TGTGCCAGCAGCTTAAGGGCCGGCCGGGACAGAAGTACTGAAGCTTTCTTT.

The table lists this clonotype with a few counts. The chain couples TRBV7-9 to TRBJ2-7, with 7 bases that match TRBD2. The CDR3 runs 14 residues. Trimming at V came to 4 bases and at J to 5 bases, leaving 8 bases not matched to a gene. Germline V gene data show CDR1 as SEHNR and CDR2 as FQNEAQ (reference sequence). The CDR3 is CASSSPREVHEQYF. The CDR3 DNA follows: TGTGCCAGCAGCTCCCCTCGGGAGGTCCACGAGCAGTACTTC.

Many counts were recorded for this clonotype. The rearrangement links TRBV20-1 to TRBJ1-5; no reliable D call. The germline gives CDR1 DFQATT, CDR2 SNEGSKA (reference sequence). This CDR3 is built from 11 residues. Trimming took 1 base from V and 8 from J, leaving 6 bases between them. CDR3 sequence (DNA): TGCAGTGCTAGAGCCGCAGAGCCCCAGCATTTT. As protein: CSARAAEPQHF.

This clonotype showed up many times. DNA of the CDR3: TGCAGTGCTAGACGGGGGTTGGCCGGGGAGCTGTTTTTT. It encodes CSARRGLAGELFF. The rearrangement uses TRBV20-1 and TRBJ2-2, with D possibly being TRBD2 (6 bases). Trimming left V 2 bases short and J 6 bases short, with 10 bases between. Germline values: CDR1 DFQATT, CDR2 SNEGSKA (reference sequence). CDR3 length equals 13 residues.

This sequence joins TRBV20-1 and TRBJ2-7, with 8 nucleotides matching TRBD2. The CDR3 covers 13 residues. Germline loops: CDR1 DFQATT, CDR2 SNEGSKA (reference sequence). Trimming took 3 bases from V and 3 from J; bases not matched to a gene: 4. The CDR3 here is CSASEREFYEQYF. The CDR3 nucleotides are TGCAGTGCTAGCGAGCGGGAGTTCTACGAGCAGTACTTC.

This clonotype was found many times. This chain joins TRBV20-1 and TRBJ2-2; D gene ambiguous. This CDR3 spans 14 amino acids. With 2 bases removed from V and 9 bases from J, the gap between germline ends came to 16 bases. The germline CDR1 and CDR2 sequences are DFQATT and SNEGSKA (reference sequence). In nucleotides, the CDR3 is TGCAGTGCTAGACCTGAGGACCCACGACGGGAGCTGTTTTTT. It translates to CSARPEDPRRELFF.

The sample holds many counts of this clonotype. This sequence joins TRBV29-1 and TRBJ2-7, with D uncertain. The germline CDR1 and CDR2 sequences are SQVTM and ANQGSEA. V lost 7 bases to trimming and J lost 4 bases, with 17 bases between them. The CDR3 runs 13 residues. Here the CDR3 DNA reads TGCAGCGCCAGATTCGGGTCGCGGTACGAGCAGTACTTC. Translating it yields CSARFGSRYEQYF.

The V gene is TRBV5-6, the J gene TRBJ2-7; 12 nucleotides agree with TRBD2. V shed 4 bases, J shed 6 bases, and the junction held 5 bases outside the gene matches. Per germline, CDR1 SGHDT and CDR2 YYEEEE. This CDR3 has 14 residues. In DNA, the CDR3 is TGTGCCAGCAGCGTGACTAGCGGGAGTGTCGAGCAGTACTTC. It encodes CASSVTSGSVEQYF.

This clonotype was picked up a small number of times. V is TRBV5-1 and J is TRBJ2-3; D gene ambiguous. The germline gives CDR1 SGHRS, CDR2 YFSETQ. The CDR3 spans 16 residues. V was pared by 2 bases and J by 4 bases, with 17 bases between. CDR3 sequence reads: CASSFEIIGVPDTQYF. Written as DNA, the CDR3 is TGCGCCAGCAGCTTTGAGATCATTGGGGTTCCAGATACGCAGTATTTT.

The sample holds a few counts of this clonotype. This chain connects TRBV7-8 to TRBJ2-5; the D gene is possibly TRBD1 (6 bases). Trimming took off 1 base at V and 3 bases at J, with 12 bases between the two ends. CDR1 is SGHVS and CDR2 is FQNEAQ in the germline V gene. This CDR3 contains 15 residues. CDR3 coding DNA: TGTGCCAGCAGCTTAGGCTCAGGGGCTGAAGAGACCCAGTACTTC. Translated, it gives CASSLGSGAEETQYF. Full variable domain (outside the CDR3, taken from reference TRBV7-8 and TRBJ2-5): GAGVSQSPRYKVAKRGQDVALRCDPISGHVSLFWYQQALGQGPEFLTYFQNEAQLDKSGLPSDRFFAERPEGSVSTLKIQRTQQEDSAVYLCASSLGSGAEETQYFGPGTRLLVL.

This clonotype was observed a handful of times. This chain connects TRBV7-9 to TRBJ2-7; 8 positions match TRBD1. This CDR3 spans 14 amino acids. Looked up from germline, CDR1 is SEHNR and CDR2 is FQNEAQ (reference sequence). Trimming removed 4 bases from V and 3 bases from J; junction bases left unmatched: 5. CDR3 coding DNA: TGTGCCAGCAGCTCGGTCGGGACAGGCTACGAGCAGTACTTC. Translation gives CASSSVGTGYEQYF.

Ten or more counts support this clonotype. The gene calls are TRBV10-2 and TRBJ2-5, with 7 bases matching TRBD2. Germline trimming cut 5 bases from V and 5 bases from J; bases unmatched to any gene: 8. Germline V gene lookup returns CDR1 WSHSY and CDR2 SAAADI. The CDR3 extends over 14 amino acids. The CDR3 region has the DNA TGCGCCAGCAGTTACCCGACTAGCACGGAGACCCAGTACTTC. Translating gives CASSYPTSTETQYF.

V and J are TRBV28 and TRBJ2-1, with 10 bases matching TRBD2. The CDR3 runs to 16 residues. Germline CDR1 and CDR2: MDHEN and SYDVKM. Trimming took 5 bases from V and 0 from J; bases not matched to a gene: 4. The CDR3: CASSPLAGDSYNEQFF. In DNA, the CDR3 is TGTGCCAGCAGTCCCCTAGCGGGAGACTCCTACAATGAGCAGTTCTTC.

This clonotype has only a few counts. This chain connects TRBV29-1 to TRBJ1-1; D gene uncertain. The CDR3 runs 17 residues. The germline CDR1 and CDR2 sequences are SQVTM and ANQGSEA. Trimming removed 1 base at V and 0 bases at J, with 18 bases between. CDR3 nucleotides: TGCAGCGTTGAAGGACGTTCCGCACTTTCAATGAACACTGAAGCTTTCTTT. Protein: CSVEGRSALSMNTEAFF.

A few counts support this clonotype. The chain links TRBV3-1 to TRBJ2-3; D is undetermined. The CDR3 consists of 14 residues. V was pared by 4 bases and J by 4 bases, with 12 bases between. Per germline, CDR1 LGHDT and CDR2 YNNKEL (reference sequence). The CDR3 reads CASSPGLSPDTQYF. The CDR3 bases are TGTGCCAGCAGCCCGGGCCTCAGCCCAGATACGCAGTATTTT.

The chain uses TRBV28 and TRBJ2-1, with D possibly matching TRBD2 (6 bases). CDR1 is MDHEN and CDR2 is SYDVKM in the germline V gene. V was shortened by 6 bases and J by 4 bases, with 10 bases between the two germline ends. CDR3 length: 13 residues. The CDR3 sequence: CASRVRGYNEQFF. CDR3 DNA: TGTGCCAGCAGAGTTCGGGGGTACAATGAGCAGTTCTTC.

This clonotype was counted many times. The chain recombines TRBV7-9 with TRBJ2-7; D is possibly TRBD2 (6 bases). Trimming took off 6 bases at V and 4 bases at J, with 13 bases between the two ends. CDR1 is SEHNR and CDR2 is FQNEAQ in the germline V gene (reference sequence). There are 13 residues in the CDR3. The CDR3 bases are TGTGCCAGCAGAGGCGGGAACAATTACGAGCAGTACTTC. It yields the protein CASRGGNNYEQYF.